These 12 T cell receptor beta chains were all obtained from the same sample, sequenced in a study of T cells in localized non-small cell lung cancer. Sequencing used immunoSEQ multiplex PCR; TCRdb keeps in-frame clones, though not all of them. The data show about 31,000 clones, 85% to 95% seen once. The sample in question was peripheral blood, obtained before any cancer treatment. These receptors all stem from a woman aged 40-75 years with stage I lung adenocarcinoma.

This rearrangement joins TRBV5-8 to TRBJ1-4; no firm D call. Germline values: CDR1 SGHTS, CDR2 YDEGEE. The CDR3 spans 16 residues. V gave up 2 bases and J gave up 0 bases, with 11 bases separating them. CDR3 DNA: TGTGCCAGCAGCTTCCAGCCACCGGCAACTAATGAAAAACTGTTTTTT. It codes for CASSFQPPATNEKLFF.

In this sample, this clone turned up once. The chain joins TRBV5-1 to TRBJ2-1; 7 nucleotides match TRBD1. Germline V lookup: CDR1 SGHRS, CDR2 YFSETQ. The CDR3 is made up of 12 amino acids. The V gene end was trimmed by 4 bases and the J gene end by 9 bases; junction bases not matched to a gene: 4. In DNA, the CDR3 is TGCGCCAGCAGCGCCTCAGGGGGTGAGCAGTTCTTC. This translates into CASSASGGEQFF.

The J gene is TRBJ1-1, the V gene TRBV9, with D unresolved. The CDR3 has 14 residues. Trimming removed 3 bases at V and 1 base at J, with 10 bases between. Germline loops: CDR1 SGDLS, CDR2 YYNGEE. CDR3 bases: TGTGCCAGCAGCGGCCTACAGAGGAACACTGAAGCTTTCTTT. Translation gives CASSGLQRNTEAFF.

This clone was seen just once. J is TRBJ1-2 and V is TRBV7-3; 7 bases are shared with TRBD1. This CDR3 has 14 amino acids. J gave up 6 bases and V 2 bases, and 6 bases lay outside the gene matches. Germline values: CDR1 SGHTA, CDR2 FQGTGA. The CDR3 DNA reads TGTGCCAGCAGCTTAGGTAGGACAGGCGATGGCTACACCTTC. It is translated as CASSLGRTGDGYTF. Based on the CDR3 plus reference TRBV7-3 and TRBJ1-2, the full variable domain is GAGVSQTPSNKVTEKGKYVELRCDPISGHTALYWYRQSLGQGPEFLIYFQGTGAADDSGLPNDRFFAVRPEGSVSTLKIQRTERGDSAVYLCASSLGRTGDGYTFGSGTRLTVV.

This rearrangement joins TRBV29-1 to TRBJ1-5; D is possibly TRBD1 (5 bases). Germline assignment: CDR1 SQVTM and CDR2 ANQGSEA. The length of the CDR3 is 13 residues. Trimming left V 4 bases short and J 7 bases short, with 14 bases between. CDR3 sequence: CSVVTLQGQPQHF. CDR3 nucleotides: TGCAGCGTTGTTACCCTCCAGGGACAGCCCCAGCATTTT.

The chain uses TRBV7-2 and TRBJ1-2; D is unclear. V was shortened by 2 bases and J by 5 bases, with 6 bases between the two germline ends. The CDR3 has 12 residues. Germline V gene sequence: CDR1 SGHTA, CDR2 FQGNSA. Written as DNA, the CDR3 is TGTGCCAGCAGCTTAATCGGATATGGCTACACCTTC. Translating it yields CASSLIGYGYTF.

This chain joins TRBV9 and TRBJ2-2, with 8 bases aligning to TRBD1. The CDR3 contains 16 residues. Germline V gene lookup returns CDR1 SGDLS and CDR2 YYNGEE. V lost 4 bases and J lost 0; bases outside the gene matches: 5. CDR3 amino acids: CASSTRQGPNTGELFF. CDR3 bases: TGTGCCAGCAGCACGCGACAGGGGCCGAACACCGGGGAGCTGTTTTTT.

The V gene is TRBV19, the J gene TRBJ2-6; D not certain. V lost 3 bases to trimming and J lost 0 bases, with 6 bases between them. The CDR3 extends over 15 amino acids. Germline values: CDR1 LNHDA, CDR2 SQIVND (reference sequence). The CDR3 DNA reads TGTGCCAGTAGTATCTATCGCTCTGGGGCCAACGTCCTGACTTTC. Protein: CASSIYRSGANVLTF.

This clone was seen once. The chain links TRBV7-3 to TRBJ2-1, with 9 bases fitting TRBD1. The V gene end was trimmed by 1 base and the J gene end by 8 bases; junction bases not matched to a gene: 6. The CDR3 runs to 15 residues. CDR1 is SGHTA, CDR2 FQGTGA, per germline. The chain's CDR3 is CASSLRDREWDEQFF. CDR3 bases: TGTGCCAGCAGCTTAAGGGACAGGGAGTGGGATGAGCAGTTCTTC.

The V gene is TRBV4-2, the J gene TRBJ2-2, with 8 bases fitting TRBD2. Per the germline V gene, CDR1 is LGHNA and CDR2 is YNFKEQ. CDR3 length: 17 residues. Trimming removed 4 bases from V and 1 base from J; junction bases left unmatched: 8. CDR3 protein: CASSRLTSGGNTGELFF. DNA for the CDR3: TGTGCCAGCAGCCGCCTCACTAGCGGAGGGAACACCGGGGAGCTGTTTTTT.

The gene calls are TRBV7-6 and TRBJ2-1; 10 bases are a match to TRBD2. The CDR3 runs to 16 residues. V gave up 2 bases and J gave up 3 bases; unmatched junction bases: 4. Germline V CDR1 and CDR2: SGHVS, FNYEAQ. The DNA for the CDR3 is TGTGCCAGCAGCTTAAGTCTAGCGGGGGTCTACAATGAGCAGTTCTTC. The encoded protein is CASSLSLAGVYNEQFF.

The chain uses TRBV18 and TRBJ1-1; weak D call: TRBD1 (6 bases). Germline values: CDR1 KGHSH, CDR2 LQKENI. Deletions cut 3 bases from V and 1 base from J, with 12 bases between. The CDR3 is made up of 15 amino acids. CDR3 DNA sequence: TGTGCCAGCTCACCTCCCTCGGGACAGAACACTGAAGCTTTCTTT. The encoded protein is CASSPPSGQNTEAFF.